This entry features one T cell receptor beta chain sequence. V shed 6 bases, J shed 5 bases, and the junction held 6 bases outside the gene matches. The CDR3 is 13 residues long. Per germline, CDR1 SNHLY and CDR2 FYNNEI. The data originate from a study of blood T cell repertoires in COVID-19. Study in general: PBMCs, B-cell-depleted T cells, or T cells provided the cDNA or gDNA that made up the material.

Original data processing: Using reference gene primer amplification, nucleated cell counts were estimated. Sequenced by immunoSEQ multiplex PCR; TCRdb stores in-frame clones only, minus some. The V and J calls and clone size come from that table; D and trimming were worked out from the DNA. Of around 160,000 clones listed, around 80% were seen once; the top ten hold approximately 40%. What was sequenced was peripheral blood. The TCR originated in a human donor in a cohort sampled during active COVID-19. The V and J genes are TRBV2 and TRBJ2-5; TRBD1 matches 7 bases. The CDR3 loop is CASSRDSAETQYF. CDR3 DNA: TGTGCCAGCAGCCGGGACAGTGCCGAGACCCAGTACTTC.